This TCR beta chain was profiled in a study of blood T cell repertoires in COVID-19. About the research overall: There were acute and convalescent COVID-19 samples, and they came from the United States, Italy and Spain. Sample material is recorded as cDNA or gDNA derived from T cells, B-cell-depleted T cells, or PBMCs.

Profiling relied on immunoSEQ multiplex PCR, and the TCRdb table lists in-frame clones only, not all of them. Among 100,000 to 150,000 clones listed, about four fifths were seen once. Germline CDR1 reads SGHAT; CDR2 reads FQNNGV. The CDR3 is made up of 15 amino acids. J lost 7 bases, V lost 5 bases, and 7 bases had no gene match. V usage is TRBV11-2 and J usage is TRBJ1-6; 8 positions match TRBD1. Sequencing was performed on peripheral blood. The sequence derives from a man in his 60s with acute or convalescent COVID-19. The CDR3 sequence: CASSRTGGSNSPLHF. The CDR3 nucleotides read TGTGCCAGCAGCAGAACAGGGGGATCCAATTCACCCCTCCACTTT.